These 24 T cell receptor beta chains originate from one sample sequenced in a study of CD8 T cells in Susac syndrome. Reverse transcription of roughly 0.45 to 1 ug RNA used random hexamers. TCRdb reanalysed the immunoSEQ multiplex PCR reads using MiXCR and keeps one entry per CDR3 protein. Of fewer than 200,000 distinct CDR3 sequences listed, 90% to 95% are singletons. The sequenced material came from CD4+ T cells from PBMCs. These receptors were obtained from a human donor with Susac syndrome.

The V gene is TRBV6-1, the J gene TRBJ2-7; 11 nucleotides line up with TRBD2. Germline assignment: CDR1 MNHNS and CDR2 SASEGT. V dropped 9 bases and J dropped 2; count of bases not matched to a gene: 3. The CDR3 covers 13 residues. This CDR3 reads CASLAGGPYEQYF. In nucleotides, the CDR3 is TGTGCCAGTCTAGCGGGGGGTCCCTACGAGCAGTACTTC.

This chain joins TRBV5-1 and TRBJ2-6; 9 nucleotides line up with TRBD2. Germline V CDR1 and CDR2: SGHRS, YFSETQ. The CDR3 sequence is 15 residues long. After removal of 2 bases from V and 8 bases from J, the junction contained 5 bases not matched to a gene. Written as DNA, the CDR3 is TGCGCCAGCAGCTTCGTAGCGGGAGAAACCAACGTCCTGACTTTC. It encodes CASSFVAGETNVLTF.

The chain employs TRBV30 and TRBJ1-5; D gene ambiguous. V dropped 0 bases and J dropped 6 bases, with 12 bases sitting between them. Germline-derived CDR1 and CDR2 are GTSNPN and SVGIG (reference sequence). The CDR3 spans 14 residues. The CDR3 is CAWSVKFRGQPQHF. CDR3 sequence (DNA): TGTGCCTGGAGTGTAAAGTTTCGGGGTCAGCCCCAGCATTTT.

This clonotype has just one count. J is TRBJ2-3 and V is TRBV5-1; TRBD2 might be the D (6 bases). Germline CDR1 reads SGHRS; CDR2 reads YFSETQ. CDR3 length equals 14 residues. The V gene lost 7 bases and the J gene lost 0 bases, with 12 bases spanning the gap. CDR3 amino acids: CASGKLASTDTQYF. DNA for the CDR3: TGCGCCAGCGGAAAGCTAGCGAGCACAGATACGCAGTATTTT.

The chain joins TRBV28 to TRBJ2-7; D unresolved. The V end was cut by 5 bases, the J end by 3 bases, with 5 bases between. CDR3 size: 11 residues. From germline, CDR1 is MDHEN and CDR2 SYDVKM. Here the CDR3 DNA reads TGTGCCAGCAGTAAGTACTACGAGCAGTACTTC. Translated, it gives CASSKYYEQYF. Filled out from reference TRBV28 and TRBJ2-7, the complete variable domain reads DVKVTQSSRYLVKRTGEKVFLECVQDMDHENMFWYRQDPGLGLRLIYFSYDVKMKEKGDIPEGYSVSREKKERFSLILESASTNQTSMYLCASSKYYEQYFGPGTRLTVT.

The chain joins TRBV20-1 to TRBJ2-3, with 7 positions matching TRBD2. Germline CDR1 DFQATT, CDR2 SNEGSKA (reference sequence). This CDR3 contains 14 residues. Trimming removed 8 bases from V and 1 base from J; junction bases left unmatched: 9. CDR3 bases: TGCAGTTCCTGGCGGAGCGGGGGCACAGATACGCAGTATTTT. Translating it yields CSSWRSGGTDTQYF.

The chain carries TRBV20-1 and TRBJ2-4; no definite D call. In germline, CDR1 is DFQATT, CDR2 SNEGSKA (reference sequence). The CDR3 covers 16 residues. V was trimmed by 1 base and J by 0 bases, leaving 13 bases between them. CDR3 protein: CSARVLIPLAKNIQYF. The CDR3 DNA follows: TGCAGTGCTAGAGTCCTTATCCCCCTAGCCAAAAACATTCAGTACTTC.

The CDR3 nucleotides are TGTGCCATACAAGACTCAGGACAGGGCAATGAAAAACTGTTTTTT. Amino acid sequence: CAIQDSGQGNEKLFF. The chain couples TRBV3-1 to TRBJ1-4; TRBD1 aligns across 8 bases. After removal of 10 bases from V and 5 bases from J, the junction contained 12 bases not matched to a gene. The CDR3 has 15 residues. Germline CDR1 reads LGHDT; CDR2 reads YNNKEL (reference sequence).

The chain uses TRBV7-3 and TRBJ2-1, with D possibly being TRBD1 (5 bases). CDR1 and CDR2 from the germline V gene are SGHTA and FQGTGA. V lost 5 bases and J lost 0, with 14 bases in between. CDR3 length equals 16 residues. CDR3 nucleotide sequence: TGTGCCAGCAGCCCCGTGGGGCGAAGCTCCTACAATGAGCAGTTCTTC. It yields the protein CASSPVGRSSYNEQFF.

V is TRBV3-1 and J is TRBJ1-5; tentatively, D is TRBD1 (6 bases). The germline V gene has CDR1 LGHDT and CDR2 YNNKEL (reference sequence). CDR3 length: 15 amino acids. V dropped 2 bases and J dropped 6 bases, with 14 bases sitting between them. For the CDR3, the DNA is TGTGCCAGCAGCCAACGTCGGGGGCCCAGTCAGCCCCAGCATTTT. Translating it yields CASSQRRGPSQPQHF.

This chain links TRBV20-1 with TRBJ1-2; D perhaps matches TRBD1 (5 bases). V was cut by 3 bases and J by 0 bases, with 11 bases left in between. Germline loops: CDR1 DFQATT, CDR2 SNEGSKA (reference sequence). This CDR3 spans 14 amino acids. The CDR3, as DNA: TGCAGTGCTAGCAGCGGGGCAACTAACTATGGCTACACCTTC. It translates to CSASSGATNYGYTF.

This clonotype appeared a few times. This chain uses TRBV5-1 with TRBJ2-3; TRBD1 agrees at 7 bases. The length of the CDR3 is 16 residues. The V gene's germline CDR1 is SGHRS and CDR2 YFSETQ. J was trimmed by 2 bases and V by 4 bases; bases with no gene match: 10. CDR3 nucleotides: TGCGCCAGCAGCCAGGACTTGACAGGGATCACAGATACGCAGTATTTT. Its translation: CASSQDLTGITDTQYF. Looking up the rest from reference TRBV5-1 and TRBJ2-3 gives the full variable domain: KAGVTQTPRYLIKTRGQQVTLSCSPISGHRSVSWYQQTPGQGLQFLFEYFSETQRNKGNFPGRFSGRQFSNSRSEMNVSTLELGDSALYLCASSQDLTGITDTQYFGPGTRLTVL.

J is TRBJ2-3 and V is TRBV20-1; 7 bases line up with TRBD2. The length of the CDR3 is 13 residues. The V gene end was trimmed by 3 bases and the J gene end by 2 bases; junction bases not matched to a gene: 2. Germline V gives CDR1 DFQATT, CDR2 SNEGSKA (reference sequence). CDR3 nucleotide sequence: TGCAGTGCTAGGGGACTAAACACAGATACGCAGTATTTT. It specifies CSARGLNTDTQYF.

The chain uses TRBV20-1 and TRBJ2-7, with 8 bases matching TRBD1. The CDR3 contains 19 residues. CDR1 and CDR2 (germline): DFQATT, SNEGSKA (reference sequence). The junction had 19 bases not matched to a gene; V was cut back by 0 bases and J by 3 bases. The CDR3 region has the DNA TGCAGTGCTAGAGATCCCGTCCCCAAGACAGGGGATTGGAGCTACGAGCAGTACTTC. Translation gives CSARDPVPKTGDWSYEQYF.

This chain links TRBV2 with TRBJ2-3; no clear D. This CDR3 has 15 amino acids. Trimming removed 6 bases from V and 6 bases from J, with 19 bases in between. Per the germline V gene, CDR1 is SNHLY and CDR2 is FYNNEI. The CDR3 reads CASRTASALQDTQYF. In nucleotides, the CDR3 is TGTGCCAGCAGAACAGCGTCGGCGTTGCAGGATACGCAGTATTTT.

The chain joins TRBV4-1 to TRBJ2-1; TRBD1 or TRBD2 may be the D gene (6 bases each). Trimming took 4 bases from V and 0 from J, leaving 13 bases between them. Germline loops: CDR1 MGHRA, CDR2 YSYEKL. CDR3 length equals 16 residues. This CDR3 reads CASSRGALSSYNEQFF. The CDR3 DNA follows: TGCGCCAGCAGCCGGGGGGCCCTGAGCTCCTACAATGAGCAGTTCTTC.

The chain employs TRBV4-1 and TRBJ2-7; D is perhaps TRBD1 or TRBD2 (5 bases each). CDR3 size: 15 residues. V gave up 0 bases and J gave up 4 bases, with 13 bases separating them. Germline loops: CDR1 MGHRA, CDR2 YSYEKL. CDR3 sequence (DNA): TGCGCCAGCAGCCAAGATCCGGGACCCCCGTACGAGCAGTACTTC. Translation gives CASSQDPGPPYEQYF.

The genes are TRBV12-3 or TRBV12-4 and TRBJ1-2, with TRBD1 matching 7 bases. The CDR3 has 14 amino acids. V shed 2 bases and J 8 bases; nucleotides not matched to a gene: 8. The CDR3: CASSLKGTASGYTF. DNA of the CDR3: TGTGCCAGCAGTTTAAAGGGGACAGCTTCAGGCTACACCTTC.

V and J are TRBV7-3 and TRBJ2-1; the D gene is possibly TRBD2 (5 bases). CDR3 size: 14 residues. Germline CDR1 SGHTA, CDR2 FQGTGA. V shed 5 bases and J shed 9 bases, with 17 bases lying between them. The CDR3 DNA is TGTGCCAGCAGCCCCACCATCGGCGAGGGTGAGCAGTTCTTC. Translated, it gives CASSPTIGEGEQFF.

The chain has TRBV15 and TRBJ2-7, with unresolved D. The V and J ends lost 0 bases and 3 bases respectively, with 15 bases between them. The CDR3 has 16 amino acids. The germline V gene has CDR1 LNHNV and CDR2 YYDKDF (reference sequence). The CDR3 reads CATSREAGGKLYEQYF. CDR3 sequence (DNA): TGTGCCACCAGCAGAGAGGCTGGCGGTAAACTCTACGAGCAGTACTTC.

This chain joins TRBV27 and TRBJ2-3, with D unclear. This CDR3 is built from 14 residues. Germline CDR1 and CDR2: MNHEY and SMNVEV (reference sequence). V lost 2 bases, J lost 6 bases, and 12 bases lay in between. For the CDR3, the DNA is TGTGCCAGCAGTTTAGCCTCCCCGGGCGATACGCAGTATTTT. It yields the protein CASSLASPGDTQYF.

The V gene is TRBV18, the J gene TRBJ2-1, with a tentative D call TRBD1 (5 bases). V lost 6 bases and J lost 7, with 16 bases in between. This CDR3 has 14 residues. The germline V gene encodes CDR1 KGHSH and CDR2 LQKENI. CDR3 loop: CASSSVGLRNEQFF. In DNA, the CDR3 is TGTGCCAGCTCCTCCGTGGGGCTTCGGAATGAGCAGTTCTTC.

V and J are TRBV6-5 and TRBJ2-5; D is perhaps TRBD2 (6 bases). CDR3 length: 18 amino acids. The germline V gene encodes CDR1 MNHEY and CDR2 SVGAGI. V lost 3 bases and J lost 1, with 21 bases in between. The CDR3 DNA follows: TGTGCCAGCAGTTATCGTCCGGGCGGGGCTAAAAGCCAAGAGACCCAGTACTTC. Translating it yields CASSYRPGGAKSQETQYF.

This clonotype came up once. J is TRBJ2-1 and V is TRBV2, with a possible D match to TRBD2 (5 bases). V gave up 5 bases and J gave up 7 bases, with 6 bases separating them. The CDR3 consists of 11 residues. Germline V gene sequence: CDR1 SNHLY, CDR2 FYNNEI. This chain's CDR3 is CASSRENEQFF. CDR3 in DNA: TGTGCCAGCAGTAGGGAGAATGAGCAGTTCTTC.